A selection of T cell receptor beta chains follows, all from one sample in a study of tumor-infiltrating lymphocytes in localized non-small cell lung cancer. Sequencing used immunoSEQ multiplex PCR; TCRdb keeps in-frame clones, though not all of them. The table has 7,000 to 9,500 clones, 65% to 85% seen once; the top ten hold about 13%. Material: uninvolved lung tissue not adjacent to the tumor. These receptors all stem from a human donor with non-small cell lung cancer. Each CDR3 is given with its conserved first and last residue. The D gene is left open where the match is weak. Rows give clone size only sometimes, using once, few, many, or a class for an expanded clone.

v_call	j_call	clone_size	d_call	cdr3_nt	cdr3_aa
TRBV27	TRBJ2-2	-	-	TGTGCCAGCAGTTTAGGGGACGGGGAGCTGTTTTTT	CASSLGDGELFF
TRBV7-9	TRBJ1-3	large	-	TGTGCCAGCAGCTCCTCGGGACCAATAGTTGGAAACACCATATATTTT	CASSSSGPIVGNTIYF
TRBV28	TRBJ1-2	-	-	TGTGCCAGCAGCCTCACCCAGCCGGGGATCGGCTACACCTTC	CASSLTQPGIGYTF
TRBV7-3	TRBJ2-2	-	-	TGTGCCAGCAGCTTAACCGGGAACACCGGGGAGCTGTTTTTT	CASSLTGNTGELFF
TRBV6-6	TRBJ2-7	-	-	TGTGCCAGCAGTTACTCGCAGATCTACGAGCAGTACTTC	CASSYSQIYEQYF
TRBV6-5	TRBJ1-1	-	-	TGTGCCAGCAAAAAACAGGCGGGGTACACTGAAGCTTTCTTT	CASKKQAGYTEAFF
TRBV14	TRBJ1-2	-	-	TGTGCCAGCAGCCAAGCTGGGGTGCATGGCTACACCTTC	CASSQAGVHGYTF
TRBV7-9	TRBJ2-2	-	-	TGTGCCAGCAGTCGTCTGACTGGCACCGGGGAGCTGTTTTTT	CASSRLTGTGELFF
TRBV19	TRBJ1-2	-	-	TGTGCCAGTAGTATTTCCAGGGAGGATGGCTACACCTTC	CASSISREDGYTF
TRBV27	TRBJ1-2	-	TRBD1	TGTGCCAGCAGTTTCCTCGAACAGGGGAACTATGGCTACACCTTC	CASSFLEQGNYGYTF
TRBV7-9	TRBJ1-4	-	-	TGTGCCAGCAGCTTGATAGCAACTAATGAAAAACTGTTTTTT	CASSLIATNEKLFF
TRBV18	TRBJ2-5	-	-	TGTGCCAGCTCACCCGGACTGAGCCAAGAGACCCAGTACTTC	CASSPGLSQETQYF
TRBV28	TRBJ2-7	-	-	TGTGCCAGCAGTTGGGGGGAGGTCTACGAGCAGTACTTC	CASSWGEVYEQYF
TRBV6-1	TRBJ2-2	once	TRBD2	TGTGCCAGCAATACGGTCAATGGGGGGGTGGAGCTGTTTTTT	CASNTVNGGVELFF
TRBV28	TRBJ1-2	-	TRBD1	TGTGCCAGCAGTTTAGAGCCACAGGGGAACTATGGCTACACCTTC	CASSLEPQGNYGYTF
TRBV10-3	TRBJ2-5	large	-	TGTGCCATCACCTTGGGGGGGAACCAGGGGGAGACCCAGTACTTC	CAITLGGNQGETQYF
TRBV5-1	TRBJ2-1	-	-	TGCGCCAGCAGCTTGCCCCCAGGGGTTGACTACAATGAGCAGTTCTTC	CASSLPPGVDYNEQFF
TRBV27	TRBJ2-7	-	TRBD2	TGTGCCAGCAGTTTCGCGGGGGGGCGCTTCACCTACGAGCAGTACTTC	CASSFAGGRFTYEQYF
TRBV6-6	TRBJ1-5	-	-	TGTGCCAGCCAAAGGGAAACTAGCAATCAGCCCCAGCATTTT	CASQRETSNQPQHF
TRBV27	TRBJ2-1	-	TRBD2	TGTGCCAGCAGTCTTCGGGAGGTTCCCTACAATGAGCAGTTCTTC	CASSLREVPYNEQFF
TRBV21-1	TRBJ2-7	-	-	TGTGCCAGCAGCAAGCGGGACACCTACGAGCAGTACTTC	CASSKRDTYEQYF
TRBV6-6	TRBJ2-1	-	-	TGTGCCAGCAGAATAGACAATGAGCAGTTCTTC	CASRIDNEQFF
TRBV7-8	TRBJ1-1	-	TRBD1	TGTGCCAGCAGCTGGCACCGGGGGACAGGGGAGAACACTGAAGCTTTCTTT	CASSWHRGTGENTEAFF
TRBV25-1	TRBJ2-3	-	TRBD2	TGTGCCAGCAGGACTAGCGGAGATACGCAGTATTTT	CASRTSGDTQYF
TRBV6-6	TRBJ1-5	-	TRBD1	TGTGCCAGCAGCCTCGGACAGGCCGATCAGCCCCAGCATTTT	CASSLGQADQPQHF
TRBV18	TRBJ1-2	-	-	TGTGCCAGCTCCGGACAGAGATATGGCTACACCTTC	CASSGQRYGYTF
TRBV28	TRBJ1-5	-	-	TGTGCCACCCATCTACGGGGTCAGCCCCAGCATTTT	CATHLRGQPQHF
TRBV9	TRBJ2-5	-	-	TGTGCCAGCAGCGTAGAAGGCGGGACCCAGTACTTC	CASSVEGGTQYF
TRBV2	TRBJ2-7	once	-	TGTGCCAGCAGTGGGGACAACTACTACGAGCAGTACTTC	CASSGDNYYEQYF
TRBV30	TRBJ1-3	-	-	TGTGCCTGGAGTGTTGGCGGGCTTGGCTCTGGAAACACCATATATTTT	CAWSVGGLGSGNTIYF
TRBV9	TRBJ1-1	few	-	TGTGCCAGCAGCCCCCTAGGGACGGGTAACACTGAAGCTTTCTTT	CASSPLGTGNTEAFF
TRBV11-1	TRBJ2-7	-	TRBD2	TGTGCCAGCAGCCCACGGAGCGGGAGCTCCTACGAGCAGTACTTC	CASSPRSGSSYEQYF
TRBV6-4	TRBJ1-2	-	TRBD1	TGTGCCAGCAGATCGGGACAGGGGATGTATGGCTACACCTTC	CASRSGQGMYGYTF
TRBV6-1	TRBJ1-2	once	TRBD1	TGTGCCAGCAGCCCAGGGTGGACAGGGGGTGATGGCTACACCTTC	CASSPGWTGGDGYTF
TRBV10-2	TRBJ2-5	-	TRBD2	TGCGCCAGCACCATAGCGGGAGATGAGACCCAGTACTTC	CASTIAGDETQYF
TRBV11-3	TRBJ2-2	-	-	TGTGCCAGCAGCCTGGGCTGGGGGGCCGACACCGGGGAGCTGTTTTTT	CASSLGWGADTGELFF